This record looks at one T cell receptor beta chain sequence and its context. The CDR3 sequence is 14 residues long. Trimming shortened V by 0 bases and J by 5 bases, and 11 bases separated the two germline ends. The germline V gene encodes CDR1 SGHRS and CDR2 YFSETQ. The data were taken from a study of blood T cells in healthy people across ages. A second 7 to 11 cycle PCR used barcoded and J-beta primers. TCRdb passed the 5' RACE reads through MiXCR, listing each CDR3 protein once. The sample contains fewer than 1.5 million distinct CDR3 sequences, about 40% of which appear only once. The TCR comes from a woman under 30 in good health. V gene TRBV5-1 combines with J gene TRBJ2-5; D assignment may be TRBD1 or TRBD2 (5 bases each). Source material: blood. The CDR3 DNA is TGCGCCAGCAGCTTGGCGGGGCGGTCGGAGACCCAGTACTTC. This translates into CASSLAGRSETQYF.